This TCR beta chain stems from a study of OX40 agonist ivuxolimab in advanced cancers. Sequenced by immunoSEQ multiplex PCR; TCRdb stores in-frame clones only, minus some. The sample shows about 72,000 clones, 87% of them seen only once. CDR1 and CDR2 from the germline V gene are LGHNA and YNFKEQ. This CDR3 comprises 15 residues. Germline trimming cut 4 bases from V and 8 bases from J; bases unmatched to any gene: 7. This sequence joins TRBV4-2 and TRBJ2-1; 11 nucleotides match TRBD2. This TCR was sampled from an adult with an advanced solid tumor such as melanoma, head and neck, liver or kidney cancer. The source material was CD4+ or CD8+ T cells sorted from blood, sampled in a trial of the OX40 agonist ivuxolimab. The CDR3: CASSPTSGGVYEQFF. Here the CDR3 DNA reads TGTGCCAGCAGCCCCACTAGCGGGGGTGTTTATGAGCAGTTCTTC.